The entry below describes one TCR beta chain. This sample was included in a study of Ad26.COV2.S vaccination and SARS-CoV-2 variants. Profiled with immunoSEQ multiplex PCR; TCRdb holds only in-frame clones, not every one. Of 350,000 to 500,000 clones in the sample, about 92% were seen once. The V end lost 8 bases, the J end lost 2 bases, and 13 bases lay between the germline ends. CDR1 and CDR2 (germline): ENHRY, SYGVKD. The CDR3 sequence is 13 residues long. The treatment is: roughly 20 received Ad26.COV2.S at low or high dose, single or two shots; roughly five received placebo; per-sample allocation not given. Sampling was performed 63 days after the first vaccine or placebo injection. The sample came from a Boston adult aged 18-55 years.

The sequenced sample was peripheral blood, obtained in a trial of Ad26.COV2.S vaccine versus placebo. This clonotype was obtained from a person aged 18-60 years who received the Ad26.COV2.S COVID-19 vaccine or a placebo. The gene calls are TRBV10-3 and TRBJ2-7, with a tentative D call TRBD1 (5 bases). This CDR3 reads CAIGDRQPYEQYF. The CDR3 bases are TGTGCCATCGGAGACAGACAACCCTACGAGCAGTACTTC.